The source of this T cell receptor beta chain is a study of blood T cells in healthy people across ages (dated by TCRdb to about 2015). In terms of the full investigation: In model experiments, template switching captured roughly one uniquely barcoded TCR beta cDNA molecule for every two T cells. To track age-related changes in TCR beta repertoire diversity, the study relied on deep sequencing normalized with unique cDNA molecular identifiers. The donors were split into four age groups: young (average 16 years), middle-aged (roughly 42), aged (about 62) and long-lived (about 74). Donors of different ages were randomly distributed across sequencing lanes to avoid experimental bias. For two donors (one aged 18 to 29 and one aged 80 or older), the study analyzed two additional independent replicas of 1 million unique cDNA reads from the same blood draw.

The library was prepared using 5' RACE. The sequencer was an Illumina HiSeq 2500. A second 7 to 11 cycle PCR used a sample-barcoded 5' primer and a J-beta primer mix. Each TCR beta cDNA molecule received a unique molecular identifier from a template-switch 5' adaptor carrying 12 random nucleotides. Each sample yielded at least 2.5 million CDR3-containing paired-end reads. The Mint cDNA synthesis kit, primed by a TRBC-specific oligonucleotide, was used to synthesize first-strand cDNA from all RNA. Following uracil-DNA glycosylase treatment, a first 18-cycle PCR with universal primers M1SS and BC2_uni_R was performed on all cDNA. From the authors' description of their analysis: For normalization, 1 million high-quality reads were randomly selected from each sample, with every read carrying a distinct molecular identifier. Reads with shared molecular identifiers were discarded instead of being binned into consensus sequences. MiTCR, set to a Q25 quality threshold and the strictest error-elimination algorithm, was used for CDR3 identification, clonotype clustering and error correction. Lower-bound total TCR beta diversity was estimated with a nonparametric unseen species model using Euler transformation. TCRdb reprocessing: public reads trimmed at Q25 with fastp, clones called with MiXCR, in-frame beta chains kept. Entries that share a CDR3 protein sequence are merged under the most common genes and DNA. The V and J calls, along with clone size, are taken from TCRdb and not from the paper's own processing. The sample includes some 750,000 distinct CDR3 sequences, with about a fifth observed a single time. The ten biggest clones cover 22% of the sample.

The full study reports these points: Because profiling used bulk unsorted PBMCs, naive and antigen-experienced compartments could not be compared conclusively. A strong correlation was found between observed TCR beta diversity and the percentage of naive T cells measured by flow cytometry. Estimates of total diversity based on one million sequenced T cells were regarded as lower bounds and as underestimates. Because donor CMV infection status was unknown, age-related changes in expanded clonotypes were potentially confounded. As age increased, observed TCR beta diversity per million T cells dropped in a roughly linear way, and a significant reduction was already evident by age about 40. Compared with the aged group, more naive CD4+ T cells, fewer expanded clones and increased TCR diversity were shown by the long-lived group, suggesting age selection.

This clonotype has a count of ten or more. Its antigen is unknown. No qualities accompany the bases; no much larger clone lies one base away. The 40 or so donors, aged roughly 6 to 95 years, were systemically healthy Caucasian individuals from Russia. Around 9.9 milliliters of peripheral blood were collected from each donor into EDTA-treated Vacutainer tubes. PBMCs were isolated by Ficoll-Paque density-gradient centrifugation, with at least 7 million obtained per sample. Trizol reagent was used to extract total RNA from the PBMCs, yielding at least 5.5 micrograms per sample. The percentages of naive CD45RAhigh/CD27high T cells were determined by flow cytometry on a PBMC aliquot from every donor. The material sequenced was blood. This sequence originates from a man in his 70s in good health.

The CDR3 corresponds to CSVRTQGMETQYF. At the DNA level, the sequence is TGCAGCGTTCGTACACAGGGAATGGAGACCCAGTACTTC. Recombination connected TRBV29-1 to TRBJ2-1; perhaps TRBD1 is the D gene, with 6 bases matching. The DNA end favors TRBJ2-5, so the J call may be wrong. Counted from cysteine to phenylalanine, this CDR3 has 13 amino acids. Only the CDR3 region is kept as DNA, spanning 39 bases read in frame from base 1. CDR1 and CDR2 are read off the germline V gene as SQVTM and ANQGSEA.